Listed below are T cell receptor beta chains from one sample, sequenced in a study of PD-1 blockade in classical Hodgkin lymphoma. Clones were read by immunoSEQ multiplex PCR, and TCRdb kept only the in-frame ones, dropping some. The sample records some 21,000 clones, approximately 69% being singletons. The material sequenced was peripheral blood mononuclear cells (PBMCs), taken at baseline. The receptors were gathered from a human donor with classical Hodgkin lymphoma. CDR3s include the opening cysteine and the closing phenylalanine or tryptophan. Fields, in order: CDR3 length, V gene, D gene, clone size, J gene, CDR3 DNA, CDR3 protein. D genes are given only for firm matches. Size is stated for part of the rows, as once, few or many counts, or as a class when the clone is expanded.

length: 13; V: TRBV30; D: TRBD1; size: -; J: TRBJ1-1; DNA: TGTGCCTGGAGTGCTCGACAGGGAGCTAAAGCTTTCTTT; CDR3: CAWSARQGAKAFF
length: 14; V: TRBV5-1; D: -; size: once; J: TRBJ1-3; DNA: TGCGCCAGCAGTGCCGGGTACTCTGGAAACACCATATATTTT; CDR3: CASSAGYSGNTIYF
length: 16; V: TRBV27; D: TRBD2; size: -; J: TRBJ2-3; DNA: TGTGCCAGCAGTTTTTTAGCGGGGGACAACACAGATACGCAGTATTTT; CDR3: CASSFLAGDNTDTQYF
length: 13; V: TRBV11-3; D: -; size: few; J: TRBJ1-1; DNA: TGTGCCAGCAGCTTCGGTCCCTACACTGAAGCTTTCTTT; CDR3: CASSFGPYTEAFF
length: 17; V: TRBV7-2; D: TRBD1; size: -; J: TRBJ1-6; DNA: TGTGCCAGCAGCCCCACCGGGACAGGGCGTTATAATTCACCCCTCCACTTT; CDR3: CASSPTGTGRYNSPLHF
length: 13; V: TRBV5-6; D: TRBD1; size: -; J: TRBJ1-3; DNA: TGTGCCAGCAGCCGGGACAGGCGAAACACCATATATTTT; CDR3: CASSRDRRNTIYF
length: 18; V: TRBV28; D: TRBD1; size: once; J: TRBJ2-1; DNA: TGTGCCAGCAACCTTCAGGGGGTGGGGACAGGTCTAATCCATGAGCAGTTCTTC; CDR3: CASNLQGVGTGLIHEQFF
length: 15; V: TRBV6-6; D: -; size: -; J: TRBJ2-7; DNA: TGTGCCAGCAGTTTAGGTTCGGCTACCCCCTACGAGCAGTACTTC; CDR3: CASSLGSATPYEQYF
length: 15; V: TRBV4-3; D: -; size: -; J: TRBJ2-5; DNA: TGCGCCAGCAGCCCGGGACCGCAAAGGGGGGAGACCCAGTACTTC; CDR3: CASSPGPQRGETQYF
length: 18; V: TRBV15; D: -; size: -; J: TRBJ1-3; DNA: TGTGCCACCAGCAGACGTGGGGGACCCAGGCTCTCTGGAAACACCATATATTTT; CDR3: CATSRRGGPRLSGNTIYF
length: 15; V: TRBV7-2; D: TRBD2; size: few; J: TRBJ2-5; DNA: TGTGCCAGCAGCTTAAGGTGGGAGGGCCGCGAGACCCAGTACTTC; CDR3: CASSLRWEGRETQYF
length: 14; V: TRBV9; D: -; size: -; J: TRBJ1-2; DNA: TGTGCCAGCAGCGGCGGGACACCCTTCTATGGCTACACCTTC; CDR3: CASSGGTPFYGYTF
length: 13; V: TRBV27; D: -; size: -; J: TRBJ1-2; DNA: TGTGCCAGCAGTTTAAGGGCCGAATATGGCTACACCTTC; CDR3: CASSLRAEYGYTF
length: 17; V: TRBV21-1; D: -; size: once; J: TRBJ1-2; DNA: TGTGCCAGCAGCTTTCCGGGACAGGTAGAACCTAACTATGGCTACACCTTC; CDR3: CASSFPGQVEPNYGYTF
length: 12; V: TRBV19; D: -; size: -; J: TRBJ2-1; DNA: TGTGCCAGTAGTACCCCGACGGATGAGCAGTTCTTC; CDR3: CASSTPTDEQFF
length: 12; V: TRBV7-9; D: -; size: -; J: TRBJ2-7; DNA: TGTGCCAGCAGCTCTCGGACAGTTGAGCAGTACTTC; CDR3: CASSSRTVEQYF
length: 18; V: TRBV7-9; D: TRBD2; size: -; J: TRBJ2-3; DNA: TGTGCCAGCAGCTTATACCTTTTGGAGCGGGAGTTCACAGATACGCAGTATTTT; CDR3: CASSLYLLEREFTDTQYF
length: 17; V: TRBV11-2; D: TRBD2; size: once; J: TRBJ2-2; DNA: TGTGCCAGCAGCTCACCACCCGGGGGGGGGAACACCGGGGAGCTGTTTTTT; CDR3: CASSSPPGGGNTGELFF
length: 14; V: TRBV30; D: -; size: -; J: TRBJ1-4; DNA: TGTGCCTGGAGTTCTGGGACCGCGATTGAAAAACTGTTTTTT; CDR3: CAWSSGTAIEKLFF
length: 14; V: TRBV19; D: TRBD1; size: -; J: TRBJ1-5; DNA: TGTGCCAGTAGACAGGGGTTAAGCAATCAGCCCCAGCATTTT; CDR3: CASRQGLSNQPQHF
length: 13; V: TRBV7-2; D: -; size: once; J: TRBJ1-4; DNA: TGTGCCAGCAGCTTGACAGGAGGGGAAAAACTGTTTTTT; CDR3: CASSLTGGEKLFF
length: 19; V: TRBV19; D: TRBD2; size: -; J: TRBJ2-6; DNA: TGTGCCAGTAGTATAGATCAACTAGCGGGCAACTCTGGGGCCAACGTCCTGACTTTC; CDR3: CASSIDQLAGNSGANVLTF
length: 15; V: TRBV27; D: TRBD1; size: -; J: TRBJ1-3; DNA: TGTGCCAGCAGTCCAGGGACAGGGGGAGGAAACACCATATATTTT; CDR3: CASSPGTGGGNTIYF
length: 13; V: TRBV27; D: TRBD2; size: -; J: TRBJ2-7; DNA: TGTGCCAGCAGTTTATCCGCTAGCGGGGAGCAGTACTTC; CDR3: CASSLSASGEQYF
length: 15; V: TRBV25-1; D: -; size: -; J: TRBJ1-6; DNA: TGTGCCAGCAGTGAATACGGGCCTGAATATTCACCCCTCCACTTT; CDR3: CASSEYGPEYSPLHF
length: 15; V: TRBV7-2; D: TRBD1; size: medium-sized; J: TRBJ1-1; DNA: TGTGCCAGCAGCTTACTGGACAGGGGGAACACTGAAGCTTTCTTT; CDR3: CASSLLDRGNTEAFF
length: 14; V: TRBV15; D: TRBD1; size: -; J: TRBJ1-6; DNA: TGTGCCACCAGCTTTAACAGGGGAAATTCACCCCTCCACTTT; CDR3: CATSFNRGNSPLHF
length: 17; V: TRBV7-9; D: TRBD2; size: few; J: TRBJ2-1; DNA: TGTGCCAGCAGCCCTAGGACTAGCGGGAGCTCCTACAATGAGCAGTTCTTC; CDR3: CASSPRTSGSSYNEQFF
length: 13; V: TRBV5-4; D: TRBD1; size: -; J: TRBJ2-1; DNA: TGTGCCAGCAGCTGGACAGGATACAATGAGCAGTTCTTC; CDR3: CASSWTGYNEQFF
length: 12; V: TRBV7-9; D: -; size: once; J: TRBJ2-7; DNA: TGTGCCAGCAGCTCCACAATGGGCGAGCAGTACTTC; CDR3: CASSSTMGEQYF
length: 14; V: TRBV6-5; D: TRBD2; size: -; J: TRBJ2-7; DNA: TGTGCCAGCAGTCGGACTAGGATCCCCACCGAGCAGTACTTC; CDR3: CASSRTRIPTEQYF
length: 19; V: TRBV23-1; D: TRBD1; size: -; J: TRBJ1-5; DNA: TGCGCCAGCAGTCAATCGCCGACAGGGGGCCCCCCCAGCAATCAGCCCCAGCATTTT; CDR3: CASSQSPTGGPPSNQPQHF
length: 15; V: TRBV2; D: -; size: -; J: TRBJ2-1; DNA: TGTGCCAGCAGTGAAGTCCCCCGGACTGGCAATGAGCAGTTCTTC; CDR3: CASSEVPRTGNEQFF
length: 16; V: TRBV2; D: -; size: -; J: TRBJ1-3; DNA: TGTGCCAGCAGTGAAAGACAGTACCTCTCTGGAAACACCATATATTTT; CDR3: CASSERQYLSGNTIYF
length: 17; V: TRBV11-3; D: TRBD2; size: -; J: TRBJ2-1; DNA: TGTGCCAGCAGCCCCGTTAGTAGCGGGCACTCCTACAATGAGCAGTTCTTC; CDR3: CASSPVSSGHSYNEQFF
length: 16; V: TRBV21-1; D: -; size: -; J: TRBJ2-1; DNA: TGTGCCAGCAGCTTTAGGGGCCTAGCGGGAGGGGTTGAGCAGTTCTTC; CDR3: CASSFRGLAGGVEQFF
length: 15; V: TRBV4-3; D: -; size: -; J: TRBJ2-7; DNA: TGCGCCAGCAGCCAAGTCCGGGACAACTCCTACGAGCAGTACTTC; CDR3: CASSQVRDNSYEQYF
length: 15; V: TRBV18; D: -; size: -; J: TRBJ2-7; DNA: TGTGCCAGCTCACCACCGTCCGGGTTCACCTACGAGCAGTACTTC; CDR3: CASSPPSGFTYEQYF
length: 14; V: TRBV5-1; D: -; size: few; J: TRBJ2-7; DNA: TGCGCCAGCAGCTTTTCAGGGAATCCCTACGAGCAGTACTTC; CDR3: CASSFSGNPYEQYF
length: 14; V: TRBV10-3; D: -; size: medium-sized; J: TRBJ2-1; DNA: TGTGCCATCAGTGAGACGCTTTTCCACAATGAGCAGTTCTTC; CDR3: CAISETLFHNEQFF
length: 14; V: TRBV5-1; D: -; size: -; J: TRBJ1-2; DNA: TGCGCCAGCTCCGACATCGACGCGGGATATGGCTACACCTTC; CDR3: CASSDIDAGYGYTF